Listed below are T cell receptor beta chains from one sample, sequenced in a study of cytomegalovirus exposure and HLA in healthy donors. Sequencing used immunoSEQ multiplex PCR; TCRdb keeps in-frame clones, though not all of them. The sample carries 130,000 to 150,000 clones, about four fifths recorded once. The sequencing sample was made of PBMCs. The receptors derive from a man between 35 and 55 years old in good health and CMV-seronegative. CDR3s include the opening cysteine and the closing phenylalanine or tryptophan. Each record gives: J gene, D gene, clone size, V gene, CDR3 DNA, CDR3 protein. D genes are given only for firm matches. Size is omitted from some rows. Given values are once, few, many or a class for expanded clones.

J: TRBJ1-6; D: TRBD1; size: -; V: TRBV28; DNA: TGTGCCAGCAGTGGGGGACAGGGGTTATTACCCCTCCACTTT; CDR3: CASSGGQGLLPLHF
J: TRBJ2-5; D: TRBD2; size: -; V: TRBV6-5; DNA: TGTGCCAGCAGTTACCTAGCGGGGGACCTGGGGACCCAGTACTTC; CDR3: CASSYLAGDLGTQYF
J: TRBJ2-7; D: -; size: -; V: TRBV5-4; DNA: TGTGCCAGCAGCTTGGAAAGGGGCGAGCAGTACTTC; CDR3: CASSLERGEQYF
J: TRBJ1-4; D: -; size: few; V: TRBV6-6; DNA: TGTGCCGTAGATCAACAGGGTAATGAAAAACTGTTTTTT; CDR3: CAVDQQGNEKLFF
J: TRBJ2-2; D: -; size: -; V: TRBV6-5; DNA: TGTGCCAGCAGGGGCAGGGACACCGGGGAGCTGTTTTTT; CDR3: CASRGRDTGELFF
J: TRBJ2-2; D: -; size: -; V: TRBV9; DNA: TGTGCCAGCAGCGTAGAGAGCTCCGGGGAGCTGTTTTTT; CDR3: CASSVESSGELFF
J: TRBJ2-2; D: TRBD1; size: -; V: TRBV2; DNA: TGTGCCAGCAGCCGACAGGGATTGGACACCGGGGAGCTGTTTTTT; CDR3: CASSRQGLDTGELFF
J: TRBJ2-2; D: TRBD2; size: -; V: TRBV6-1; DNA: TGTGCCCGTCTACGGGGGGGAGGGGAGCTGTTTTTT; CDR3: CARLRGGGELFF
J: TRBJ2-5; D: -; size: -; V: TRBV5-1; DNA: TGCGCCAGCAGCGTACAGGGTACCGAGACCCAGTACTTC; CDR3: CASSVQGTETQYF
J: TRBJ1-2; D: TRBD1; size: -; V: TRBV2; DNA: TGTGCCAGCAGTGGAGAGGGGGCGACACTCTATGGCTACACCTTC; CDR3: CASSGEGATLYGYTF
J: TRBJ1-3; D: -; size: -; V: TRBV9; DNA: TGTGCCAGCAACCCGGGTCCTGGAAACACCATATATTTT; CDR3: CASNPGPGNTIYF